The rows below give T cell receptor beta chains drawn from one sample of a study of Ad26.COV2.S vaccination and SARS-CoV-2 variants. Clones were sequenced by immunoSEQ multiplex PCR, and TCRdb holds only the in-frame ones, with some missing. This sample has roughly 350,000 clones; 75% to 90% occur once, and the top ten carry about 4.6%. This specimen was peripheral blood, taken in a trial of Ad26.COV2.S vaccine versus placebo. These receptors were collected from a person between 18 and 60 years old who received the Ad26.COV2.S COVID-19 vaccine or a placebo. Each CDR3 is given with its conserved first and last residue. The D gene is left open where the match is weak. Not every row has a clone size; where given, it reads once, few, many or a size class.

v_call	clone_size	d_call	j_call	cdr3_aa	cdr3_nt
TRBV18	NA	NA	TRBJ2-1	CASSPADGTQQFF	TGTGCCAGCTCACCTGCCGATGGGACCCAGCAGTTCTTC
TRBV9	NA	TRBD2	TRBJ2-3	CASSEALSGRGTQYF	TGTGCCAGCAGCGAGGCCCTTAGCGGGAGGGGTACGCAGTATTTT
TRBV27	once	NA	TRBJ1-1	CASSSGVTEAFF	TGTGCCAGCAGTTCGGGGGTCACTGAAGCTTTCTTT
TRBV3-1/TRBV3-2	NA	TRBD1	TRBJ1-1	CASSQVGQGGTEAFF	TGTGCCAGCAGCCAAGTCGGACAGGGAGGGACTGAAGCTTTCTTT
TRBV6-1	NA	TRBD2	TRBJ2-1	CASSEREGRGDEQFF	TGTGCCAGCAGTGAGCGGGAGGGCCGAGGCGATGAGCAGTTCTTC
TRBV11-2	NA	NA	TRBJ2-1	CASQRGGSSNNEQFF	TGTGCCAGCCAGCGTGGGGGGTCGTCGAACAATGAGCAGTTCTTC
TRBV7-8	NA	NA	TRBJ1-1	CASSLLMNTEAFF	TGTGCCAGCAGCCTTCTCATGAACACTGAAGCTTTCTTT
TRBV6-6	NA	NA	TRBJ1-5	CASRDPRYSNQPQHF	TGTGCCAGCCGGGATCCAAGATATAGCAATCAGCCCCAGCATTTT
TRBV13	NA	TRBD2	TRBJ2-7	CASSSDTQGGKYEQYF	TGTGCCAGCAGCTCCGACACGCAGGGAGGGAAGTACGAGCAGTACTTC
TRBV9	once	TRBD2	TRBJ2-7	CASSVDPRGIEQYF	TGTGCCAGCAGCGTCGACCCGCGGGGGATCGAGCAGTACTTC
TRBV19	NA	TRBD1	TRBJ1-2	CASSTRDRAKGGYGYTF	TGTGCCAGTAGTACGCGGGACAGGGCGAAAGGAGGTTATGGCTACACCTTC
TRBV7-2	NA	NA	TRBJ2-1	CASSLDVLSYEQFF	TGTGCCAGCAGCTTAGACGTCCTTTCCTATGAGCAGTTCTTC
TRBV6-2/TRBV6-3	NA	TRBD2	TRBJ2-7	CASSLILAGKGYEQYF	TGTGCCAGCAGCCTGATCCTAGCGGGAAAAGGGTACGAGCAGTACTTC
TRBV29-1	NA	TRBD1	TRBJ1-2	CSDDSQGALGYTF	TGCAGCGATGACTCCCAGGGGGCGCTTGGCTACACCTTC
TRBV19	once	NA	TRBJ1-4	CASSAQGTEKLFF	TGTGCCTCGAGTGCACAGGGAACTGAAAAACTGTTTTTT
TRBV19	NA	NA	TRBJ1-6	CASSLGNSPLHF	TGTGCCAGTAGTTTGGGGAATTCACCCCTCCACTTT
TRBV7-9	many	NA	TRBJ1-1	CASSPRDQGSNTEAFF	TGTGCCAGCAGCCCTAGGGACCAGGGCTCGAACACTGAAGCTTTCTTT
TRBV4-2	once	NA	TRBJ1-1	CASSQVSGAEAFF	TGTGCCAGCAGCCAAGTGTCGGGGGCTGAAGCTTTCTTT
TRBV7-2	NA	NA	TRBJ1-4	CASSGPNEKLFF	TGTGCCAGCAGCGGTCCCAATGAAAAACTGTTTTTT
TRBV30	NA	NA	TRBJ2-7	CAWSLGQYEQYF	TGTGCCTGGAGTTTGGGTCAATACGAGCAGTACTTC
TRBV4-1	once	TRBD1	TRBJ2-1	CASSQINRGQNEQFF	TGCGCCAGCAGCCAAATAAACAGGGGTCAGAATGAGCAGTTCTTC
TRBV7-6	NA	TRBD1	TRBJ1-6	CASSRQGSIYNSPLHF	TGTGCCAGCAGCAGACAGGGATCTATCTATAATTCACCCCTCCACTTT
TRBV2	once	TRBD1	TRBJ1-3	CASSDPVDRDAGNTIYF	TGTGCCAGCAGTGACCCGGTGGACAGGGACGCTGGAAACACCATATATTTT
TRBV5-4	NA	TRBD1	TRBJ1-1	CASSPRTGEDEAFF	TGTGCCAGCAGCCCCCGGACAGGGGAGGATGAAGCTTTCTTT
TRBV7-2	NA	NA	TRBJ2-3	CASSLEAFGTDTQYF	TGTGCCAGCAGCTTGGAGGCGTTTGGCACAGATACGCAGTATTTT
TRBV5-1	NA	NA	TRBJ1-2	CASSLFSPQGRNYGYTF	TGCGCCAGCAGCTTGTTTAGTCCTCAGGGGCGAAACTATGGCTACACCTTC
TRBV9	NA	NA	TRBJ1-6	CASSGEGRHRSPLHF	TGTGCCAGCAGCGGAGAGGGACGGCATCGGTCACCCCTCCACTTT
TRBV28	NA	NA	TRBJ1-4	CASSLRAGVREKLFF	TGTGCCAGCAGTTTAAGGGCAGGGGTTAGGGAAAAACTGTTTTTT
TRBV5-6	NA	TRBD1	TRBJ1-2	CASTLDRGQSWGYTF	TGTGCCAGCACCCTGGACAGGGGGCAGAGCTGGGGCTACACCTTC
TRBV11-3	once	TRBD2	TRBJ2-1	CASSLVSSGSYNEQFF	TGTGCCAGCAGCTTAGTTTCTAGCGGGAGTTACAATGAGCAGTTCTTC
TRBV19	NA	TRBD2	TRBJ2-2	CASSIYFSRGVNTGELFF	TGTGCCAGTAGTATCTACTTTTCGCGGGGGGTGAACACCGGGGAGCTGTTTTTT
TRBV28	NA	TRBD1	TRBJ2-2	CASRATGAGELFF	TGTGCCAGCAGGGCCACAGGGGCCGGGGAGCTGTTTTTT
TRBV27	NA	TRBD1	TRBJ2-7	CASSLHAGDRGYEQYF	TGTGCCAGCAGTTTACATGCGGGGGACAGGGGATACGAGCAGTACTTC
TRBV28	NA	NA	TRBJ1-5	CASTTGNQPQHF	TGTGCCAGCACCACGGGCAATCAGCCCCAGCATTTT
TRBV27	NA	NA	TRBJ1-1	CASSSRGRGTEAFF	TGTGCCAGCAGTTCACGTGGGAGAGGGACTGAAGCTTTCTTT
TRBV27	NA	NA	TRBJ1-4	CASGRGAFEKLFF	TGTGCCAGCGGAAGGGGGGCCTTTGAAAAACTGTTTTTT
TRBV6-2/TRBV6-3	NA	NA	TRBJ1-1	CASSLLGPDTEAFF	TGTGCCAGCAGCCTCCTAGGGCCTGACACTGAAGCTTTCTTT
TRBV1	NA	NA	TRBJ1-2	CTSSQVPGTHYGYTF	TGCACCAGCAGCCAAGTCCCAGGTACTCACTATGGCTACACCTTC